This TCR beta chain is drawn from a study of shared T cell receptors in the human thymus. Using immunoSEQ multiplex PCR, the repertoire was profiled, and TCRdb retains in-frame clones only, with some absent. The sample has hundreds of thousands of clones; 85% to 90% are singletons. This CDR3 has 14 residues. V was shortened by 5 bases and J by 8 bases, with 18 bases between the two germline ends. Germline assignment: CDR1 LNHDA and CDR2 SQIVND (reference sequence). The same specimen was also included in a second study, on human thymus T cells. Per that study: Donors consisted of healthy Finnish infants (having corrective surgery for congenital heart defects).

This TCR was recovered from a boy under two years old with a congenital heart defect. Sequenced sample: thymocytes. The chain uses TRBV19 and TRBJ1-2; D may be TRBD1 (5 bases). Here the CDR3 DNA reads TGTGCCAGTAGTCCCAGGGAGGAGGCTTACGGCTACACCTTC. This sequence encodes CASSPREEAYGYTF.